Listed below are T cell receptor beta chains from one sample, sequenced in a study of T cells in Graves' hyperthyroidism and ophthalmopathy. TCRdb redid the calling of the multiplex PCR reads with MiXCR, one entry per CDR3 protein. The repertoire holds 530,000 or so distinct CDR3 sequences, with 46% as singletons. Material for sequencing was peripheral blood or thyroid tissue (not recorded which). These receptors all stem from a young woman with Graves' hyperthyroidism. The CDR3 runs from the conserved cysteine through the conserved F or W. The D gene is left open where the match is weak. Expanded clones are given a class, and other clones once, few, many or no size at all.

V gene	D gene	J gene	CDR3 length	clone size	CDR3 protein	CDR3 DNA
TRBV12-3/TRBV12-4	NA	TRBJ2-6	12	few	CASSFRANVLTF	TGTGCCAGCAGTTTTCGGGCCAACGTCCTGACTTTC
TRBV7-2	NA	TRBJ2-5	13	NA	CASSLVIGGTQYF	TGTGCCAGCAGCTTAGTGATAGGTGGGACCCAGTACTTC
TRBV5-1	NA	TRBJ2-6	17	many	CASSLEGVSSGANVLTF	TGCGCCAGCAGCTTGGAGGGAGTAAGCTCTGGGGCCAACGTCCTGACTTTC
TRBV20-1	TRBD1	TRBJ2-5	15	many	CSAGGRDRLRETQYF	TGCAGTGCTGGGGGACGGGACAGACTGAGGGAGACCCAGTACTTC
TRBV12-5	NA	TRBJ1-5	13	many	CASGFGSNQPQHF	TGTGCTAGTGGCTTTGGATCTAATCAGCCCCAGCATTTT
TRBV2	TRBD1	TRBJ1-3	13	NA	CASSDPVGRDSSF	TGTGCCAGCAGCGATCCCGTGGGCAGGGACAGTTCTTTT
TRBV7-3	NA	TRBJ2-2	13	NA	CASSPVMLGELFF	TGTGCCAGCAGCCCTGTGATGTTGGGCGAGCTGTTTTTT
TRBV10-3	TRBD2	TRBJ2-2	14	many	CAISVSGGTGELFF	TGTGCCATCAGTGTTAGCGGGGGCACCGGGGAGCTGTTTTTT
TRBV19	TRBD1	TRBJ1-5	12	many	CASGQGYQPQHF	TGTGCCAGTGGACAGGGGTATCAGCCCCAGCATTTT
TRBV5-1	TRBD1	TRBJ1-5	14	NA	CASSLARGQETQHF	TGCGCCAGCAGCTTGGCCAGGGGGCAAGAGACCCAGCATTTT
TRBV6-6	NA	TRBJ1-2	15	many	CASSYPRGTANGYTF	TGTGCCAGCAGTTACCCGCGGGGAACGGCAAATGGCTACACCTTC
TRBV6-1	TRBD2	TRBJ2-5	14	NA	CAWSVTSFGETQYF	TGTGCCTGGAGTGTGACTAGCTTTGGGGAGACCCAGTACTTC
TRBV10-3	TRBD2	TRBJ2-3	13	NA	CATKREDTDTQYF	TGTGCCACCAAGCGGGAGGACACAGATACGCAGTATTTT
TRBV18	NA	TRBJ1-2	15	few	CASSPESSANYGYTF	TGTGCCAGCTCACCGGAGTCGAGTGCGAACTATGGCTACACCTTC
TRBV20-1	NA	TRBJ2-7	13	few	CSAAELGFYEQYF	TGCAGTGCTGCCGAACTAGGATTCTACGAGCAGTACTTC
TRBV10-3	TRBD2	TRBJ2-5	10	many	CATGGETQYF	TGTGCCACCGGGGGGGAGACCCAGTACTTC
TRBV20-1	NA	TRBJ2-1	16	many	CSARDLEGGDSNEQFF	TGCAGTGCTAGAGATTTGGAAGGGGGGGACAGCAATGAGCAGTTCTTC
TRBV19	TRBD2	TRBJ2-2	17	many	CASSILGLARNTGELFF	TGTGCCAGTAGTATACTAGGACTAGCGCGAAACACCGGGGAGCTGTTTTTT
TRBV15	TRBD1	TRBJ1-2	13	NA	CATSRGTGDGYTF	TGTGCCACCAGCAGAGGGACAGGGGATGGCTACACCTTC
TRBV10-2	NA	TRBJ2-1	13	NA	CASSGTTYNEQFF	TGCGCCAGCAGCGGGACCACCTACAATGAGCAGTTCTTC
TRBV29-1	NA	TRBJ2-5	13	NA	CSVAKTTQETQYF	TGCAGCGTTGCCAAAACAACCCAAGAGACCCAGTACTTC
TRBV5-4	NA	TRBJ2-7	16	many	CASSLGGGLGTHEQYF	TGTGCCAGCAGCTTGGGTGGGGGCCTTGGGACCCACGAGCAGTACTTC
TRBV6-1	NA	TRBJ1-6	13	many	CASSAHPGSPLHF	TGTGCCAGCAGTGCCCACCCAGGGTCGCCCCTCCACTTT
TRBV2	NA	TRBJ2-2	14	NA	CASSEAGYTGELFF	TGTGCCAGCAGTGAAGCGGGGTACACCGGGGAGCTGTTTTTT
TRBV20-1	TRBD1	TRBJ1-5	13	once	CSASRGQGQPQHF	TGCAGTGCTAGTCGGGGACAGGGTCAGCCCCAGCATTTT
TRBV6-2/TRBV6-3	NA	TRBJ2-3	15	NA	CASSTSRGATDTQYF	TGTGCCAGCAGTACTTCCAGGGGAGCTACAGATACGCAGTATTTT
TRBV29-1	TRBD1	TRBJ2-3	17	many	CSVEGREGQGPTDTQYF	TGCAGCGTTGAAGGAAGAGAGGGACAGGGCCCCACAGATACGCAGTATTTT
TRBV7-9	NA	TRBJ2-1	15	NA	CATYSGGEDYNEQFF	TGTGCCACTTACTCCGGCGGCGAAGATTACAATGAGCAGTTCTTC
TRBV24-1	NA	TRBJ1-1	11	few	CATSDRQEAFF	TGTGCCACCAGTGACAGGCAAGAAGCTTTCTTT
TRBV7-9	NA	TRBJ2-1	15	many	CASSLGGANDNEQFF	TGTGCCAGCAGCTTAGGGGGGGCTAACGACAATGAGCAGTTCTTC
TRBV20-1	NA	TRBJ2-5	13	NA	CSVDQGAQETQYF	TGCAGTGTCGATCAGGGCGCCCAAGAGACCCAGTACTTC
TRBV20-1	NA	TRBJ2-7	14	many	CSAAPEVMPYEQYF	TGCAGTGCTGCCCCGGAAGTCATGCCCTACGAGCAGTACTTC
TRBV20-1	NA	TRBJ1-1	11	NA	CSASNALGAFF	TGCAGTGCTAGTAACGCCTTAGGAGCTTTCTTT
TRBV27	TRBD2	TRBJ2-7	16	few	CASSKKGLADLYEQYF	TGTGCCAGCAGTAAGAAGGGACTAGCGGACCTTTACGAGCAGTACTTC
TRBV2	NA	TRBJ1-1	13	few	CASSEEGYNEAFF	TGTGCCAGCAGTGAAGAGGGGTACAATGAAGCTTTCTTT
TRBV20-1	TRBD1	TRBJ1-1	14	many	CSAPGTGASTEAFF	TGCAGTGCCCCCGGGACAGGGGCCTCCACTGAAGCTTTCTTT
TRBV20-1	NA	TRBJ2-2	14	NA	CSARDRIHTGELFF	TGCAGTGCTAGAGACAGAATCCACACCGGGGAGCTGTTTTTT
TRBV7-2	NA	TRBJ2-5	15	NA	CASSLGYRSQETQYF	TGTGCCAGCAGCTTAGGATACAGGAGCCAAGAGACCCAGTACTTC
TRBV2	NA	TRBJ2-2	15	many	CASSGREVLTGELFF	TGTGCCAGCAGTGGCAGGGAGGTCCTCACCGGGGAGCTGTTTTTT
TRBV7-2	NA	TRBJ1-5	14	NA	CASSRKLYQETQHF	TGTGCCAGCAGCCGTAAGCTGTACCAAGAGACCCAGCATTTT
TRBV2	NA	TRBJ1-4	14	NA	CASSGSLANEKLFF	TGTGCCAGCAGTGGATCACTAGCAAATGAAAAACTGTTTTTT